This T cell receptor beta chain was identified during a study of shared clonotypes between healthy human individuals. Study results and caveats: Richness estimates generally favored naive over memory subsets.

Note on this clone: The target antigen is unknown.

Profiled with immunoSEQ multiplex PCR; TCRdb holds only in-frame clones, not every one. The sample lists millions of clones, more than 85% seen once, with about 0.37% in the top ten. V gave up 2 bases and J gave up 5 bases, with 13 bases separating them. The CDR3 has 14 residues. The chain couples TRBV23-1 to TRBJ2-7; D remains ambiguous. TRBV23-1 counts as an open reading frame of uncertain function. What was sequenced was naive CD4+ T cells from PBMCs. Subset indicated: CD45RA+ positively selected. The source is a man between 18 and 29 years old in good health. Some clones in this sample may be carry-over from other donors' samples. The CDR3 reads CASSQRSGFHEQYF. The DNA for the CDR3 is TGCGCCAGCAGTCAAAGGTCTGGGTTCCACGAGCAGTACTTC.